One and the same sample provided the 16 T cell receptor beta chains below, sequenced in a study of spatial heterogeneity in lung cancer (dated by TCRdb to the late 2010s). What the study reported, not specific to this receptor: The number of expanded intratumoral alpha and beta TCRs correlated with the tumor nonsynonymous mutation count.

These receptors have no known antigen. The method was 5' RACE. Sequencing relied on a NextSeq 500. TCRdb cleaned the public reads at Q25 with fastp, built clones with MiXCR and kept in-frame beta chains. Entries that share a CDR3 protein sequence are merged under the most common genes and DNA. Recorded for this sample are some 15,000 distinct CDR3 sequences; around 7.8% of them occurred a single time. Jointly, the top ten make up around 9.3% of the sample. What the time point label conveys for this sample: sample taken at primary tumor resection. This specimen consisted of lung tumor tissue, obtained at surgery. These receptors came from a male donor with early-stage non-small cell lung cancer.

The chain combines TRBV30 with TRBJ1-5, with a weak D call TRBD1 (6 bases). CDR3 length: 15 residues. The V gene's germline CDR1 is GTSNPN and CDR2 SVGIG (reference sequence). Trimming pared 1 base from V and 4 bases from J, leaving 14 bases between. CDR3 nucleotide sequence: TGTGCCTGGAGTGGTCCAAGGGGGGCAAATCAGCCCCAGCATTTT. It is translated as CAWSGPRGANQPQHF.

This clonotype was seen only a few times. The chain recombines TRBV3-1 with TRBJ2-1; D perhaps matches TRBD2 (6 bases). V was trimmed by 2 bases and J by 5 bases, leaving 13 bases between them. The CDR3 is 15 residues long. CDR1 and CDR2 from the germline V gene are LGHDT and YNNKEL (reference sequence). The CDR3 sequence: CASSQQGAGDNEQFF. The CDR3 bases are TGTGCCAGCAGCCAACAGGGAGCGGGTGACAATGAGCAGTTCTTC.

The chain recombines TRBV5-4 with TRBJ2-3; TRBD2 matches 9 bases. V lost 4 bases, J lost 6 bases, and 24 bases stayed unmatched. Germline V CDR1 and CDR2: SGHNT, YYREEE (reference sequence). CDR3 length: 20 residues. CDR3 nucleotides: TGTGCCAGCAGCCGCCCCAAGGGGGGGGCACTGGCGGGAGGGCCGGATACGCAGTATTTT. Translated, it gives CASSRPKGGALAGGPDTQYF.

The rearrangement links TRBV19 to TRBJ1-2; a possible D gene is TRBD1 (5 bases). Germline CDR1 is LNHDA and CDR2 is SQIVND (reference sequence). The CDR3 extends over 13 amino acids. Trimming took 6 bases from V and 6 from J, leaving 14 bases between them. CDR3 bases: TGTGCCAGTAGGCCTACAGGAACCCATGGCTACACCTTC. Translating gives CASRPTGTHGYTF.

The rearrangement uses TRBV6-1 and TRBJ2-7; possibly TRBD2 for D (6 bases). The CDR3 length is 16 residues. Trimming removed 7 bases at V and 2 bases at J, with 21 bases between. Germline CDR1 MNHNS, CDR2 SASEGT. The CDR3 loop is CASTLPGSGLTYEQYF. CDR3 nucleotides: TGTGCCAGCACCCTACCCGGGAGTGGGTTGACCTACGAGCAGTACTTC.

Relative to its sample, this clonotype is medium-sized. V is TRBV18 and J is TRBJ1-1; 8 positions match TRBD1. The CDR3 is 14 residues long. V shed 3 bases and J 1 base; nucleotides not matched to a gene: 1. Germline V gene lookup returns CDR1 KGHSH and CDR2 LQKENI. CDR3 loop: CASSPGTGNTEAFF. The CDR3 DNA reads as TGTGCCAGCTCACCGGGGACAGGGAACACTGAAGCTTTCTTT.

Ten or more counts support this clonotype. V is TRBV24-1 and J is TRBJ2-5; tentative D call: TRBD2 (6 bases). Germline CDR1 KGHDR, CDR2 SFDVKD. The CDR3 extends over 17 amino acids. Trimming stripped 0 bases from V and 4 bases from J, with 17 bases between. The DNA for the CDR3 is TGTGCCACCAGTGATTTGCGCCCCGGGACTGTGGGAGAGACCCAGTACTTC. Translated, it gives CATSDLRPGTVGETQYF.

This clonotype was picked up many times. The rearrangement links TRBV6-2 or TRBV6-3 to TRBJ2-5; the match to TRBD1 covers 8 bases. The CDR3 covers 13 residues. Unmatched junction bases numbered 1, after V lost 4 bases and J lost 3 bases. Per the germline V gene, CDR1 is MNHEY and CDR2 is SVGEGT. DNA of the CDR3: TGTGCCAGCAGTTCGACAGGGGAAGAGACCCAGTACTTC. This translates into CASSSTGEETQYF.

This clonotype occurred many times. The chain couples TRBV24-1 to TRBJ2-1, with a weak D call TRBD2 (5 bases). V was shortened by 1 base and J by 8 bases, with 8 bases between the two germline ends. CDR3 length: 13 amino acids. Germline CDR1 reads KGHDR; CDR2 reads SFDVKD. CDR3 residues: CATSDFYGDEQFF. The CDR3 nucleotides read TGTGCCACCAGTGATTTCTACGGGGATGAGCAGTTCTTC.

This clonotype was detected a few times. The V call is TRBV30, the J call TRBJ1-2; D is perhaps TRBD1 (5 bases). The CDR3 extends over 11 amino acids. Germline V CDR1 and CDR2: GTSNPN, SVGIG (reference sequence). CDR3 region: CVNEGEHGYTF. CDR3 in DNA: TGTGTCAACGAAGGGGAGCATGGCTACACCTTC.

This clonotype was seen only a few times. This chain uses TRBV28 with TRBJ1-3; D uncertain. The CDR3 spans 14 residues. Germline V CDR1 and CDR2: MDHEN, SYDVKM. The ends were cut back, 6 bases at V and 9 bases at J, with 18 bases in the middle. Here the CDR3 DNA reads TGTGCCAGCAGAACGGGGTTCCGGGCGAGCACCATATATTTT. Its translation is CASRTGFRASTIYF.

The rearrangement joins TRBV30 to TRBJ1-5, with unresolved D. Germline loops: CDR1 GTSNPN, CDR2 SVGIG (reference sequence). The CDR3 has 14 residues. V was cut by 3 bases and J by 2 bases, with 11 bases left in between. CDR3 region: CAWRRPGGNQPQHF. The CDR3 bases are TGTGCCTGGAGGCGACCTGGAGGCAATCAGCCCCAGCATTTT.

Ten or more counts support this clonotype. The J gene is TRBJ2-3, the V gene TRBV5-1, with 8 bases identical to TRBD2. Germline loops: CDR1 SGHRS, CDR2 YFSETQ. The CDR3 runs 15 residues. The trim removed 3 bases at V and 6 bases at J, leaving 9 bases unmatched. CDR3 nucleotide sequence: TGCGCCAGCAGCTCGGGCCCTAGCGGGCGGGATACGCAGTATTTT. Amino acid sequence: CASSSGPSGRDTQYF.

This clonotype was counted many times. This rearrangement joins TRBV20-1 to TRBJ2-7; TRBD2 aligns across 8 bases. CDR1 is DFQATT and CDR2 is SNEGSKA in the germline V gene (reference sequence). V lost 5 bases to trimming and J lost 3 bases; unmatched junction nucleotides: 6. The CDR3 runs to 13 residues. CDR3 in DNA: TGCAGTGCTGGGGGACTAGGTAACTACGAGCAGTACTTC. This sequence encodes CSAGGLGNYEQYF.

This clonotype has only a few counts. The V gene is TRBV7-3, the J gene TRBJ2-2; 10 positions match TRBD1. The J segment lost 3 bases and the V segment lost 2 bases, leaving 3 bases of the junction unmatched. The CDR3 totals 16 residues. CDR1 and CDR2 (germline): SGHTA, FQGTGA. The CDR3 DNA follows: TGTGCCAGCAGCTTATGGGGGACAGGGGACACCGGGGAGCTGTTTTTT. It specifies CASSLWGTGDTGELFF.

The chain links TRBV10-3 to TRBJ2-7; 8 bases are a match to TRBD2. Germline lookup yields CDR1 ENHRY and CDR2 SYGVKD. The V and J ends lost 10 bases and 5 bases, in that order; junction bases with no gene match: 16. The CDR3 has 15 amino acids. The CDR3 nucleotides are TGTGCCACCCATTCGGGGGGGCTCCTCGTTAACGAGCAGTACGTC. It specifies CATHSGGLLVNEQYV.